A single sample gave rise to the 31 T cell receptor beta chains below, sequenced in a study of beta chain features in type 1 diabetes. Study observations and caveats: Moderate but significant shortening of TCRB CDR3s was recorded in all four CD4+ subsets from Type 1 diabetes patients.

Expressed TCRB transcripts were sequenced because the isolated RNA had all been reverse transcribed beforehand. The method was immunoSEQ multiplex PCR; TCRdb's version includes in-frame clones alone and lacks a portion of them. The sample lists 680,000 or so clones, about an eighth occurring once. For these TCRs, the target antigens are not known. The material sequenced was naive CD4+ T cells from blood. The receptor source for this set is a man in his late teens or twenties with type 1 diabetes.

V and J are TRBV6-1 and TRBJ2-3; D uncertain. The germline gives CDR1 MNHNS, CDR2 SASEGT. This CDR3 contains 14 residues. Trimming took 3 bases from V and 2 from J, leaving 9 bases between them. In nucleotides, the CDR3 is TGTGCCAGCAGTGAGGATAGGGACACAGATACGCAGTATTTT. Amino acids: CASSEDRDTDTQYF.

The genes are TRBV11-2 and TRBJ2-3; D is unclear. Deletions cut 3 bases from V and 4 bases from J, with 11 bases between. There are 14 residues in the CDR3. Germline V gene lookup returns CDR1 SGHAT and CDR2 FQNNGV. CDR3 sequence: CASSFNRPPDTQYF. The CDR3, as DNA: TGTGCCAGCAGCTTTAATCGTCCCCCAGATACGCAGTATTTT.

V and J are TRBV7-9 and TRBJ2-3; D is perhaps TRBD2 (6 bases). There are 13 residues in the CDR3. Germline CDR1 SEHNR, CDR2 FQNEAQ (reference sequence). V lost 5 bases and J 6 bases, leaving 12 bases between the germline ends. CDR3 coding DNA: TGTGCCAGCAGCGCTATTGGGGGGGATACGCAGTATTTT. This translates into CASSAIGGDTQYF.

The rearrangement joins TRBV27 to TRBJ1-4; 7 nucleotides align to TRBD1. Germline V lookup: CDR1 MNHEY, CDR2 SMNVEV (reference sequence). This CDR3 is 14 amino acids long. V was clipped by 3 bases and J by 8 bases; unmatched bases: 6. Here the CDR3 reads CASSLAGTAEKLFF. The CDR3 DNA reads as TGTGCCAGCAGTTTGGCCGGGACAGCCGAAAAACTGTTTTTT.

V usage is TRBV6-5 and J usage is TRBJ1-2; unclear D gene. V lost 0 bases, J lost 5 bases, and 10 bases lay in between. Germline CDR1 reads MNHEY; CDR2 reads SVGAGI. The CDR3 spans 14 residues. The CDR3 nucleotides are TGTGCCAGCAGTTACTCGATGAGTAAATATGGCTACACCTTC. Translation: CASSYSMSKYGYTF.

The chain combines TRBV6-5 with TRBJ2-7; D is possibly TRBD1 (5 bases). The CDR3 totals 14 residues. Germline lookup yields CDR1 MNHEY and CDR2 SVGAGI. Trimming left V 6 bases short and J 1 base short, with 13 bases between. Here the CDR3 reads CASRQGPPSYEQYF. The CDR3 DNA sequence: TGTGCCAGCAGGCAGGGTCCCCCTTCCTACGAGCAGTACTTC.

The table lists this clone with a few counts. The J gene is TRBJ1-2, the V gene TRBV30; no clear D. Trimming removed 5 bases from V and 3 bases from J, with 16 bases in between. CDR1 is GTSNPN and CDR2 is SVGIG in the germline V gene (reference sequence). CDR3 length: 14 residues. The CDR3 nucleotides are TGTGCCTGGTCCCGGGTCGCCTGGGACTATGGCTACACCTTC. Its protein product is CAWSRVAWDYGYTF.

This clone was observed a few times. This chain connects TRBV28 to TRBJ2-1, with a possible D match to TRBD1 (6 bases). The CDR3 covers 14 residues. CDR1 MDHEN and CDR2 SYDVKM come from the germline V gene. Deletions cut 8 bases from V and 2 bases from J, with 13 bases between. The CDR3 DNA follows: TGTGCCAGCGGCCTTAGGGGGACCTACAATGAGCAGTTCTTC. Amino acid sequence: CASGLRGTYNEQFF.

This clone was observed a few times. V is TRBV11-1 and J is TRBJ2-7; 7 nucleotides line up with TRBD1. CDR1 is SGHAT, CDR2 FQDESV, per germline (reference sequence). The CDR3 is made up of 16 amino acids. Losses at the gene ends were 4 bases for V and 4 bases for J; bases not matched to a gene: 13. CDR3 region: CASSSTVGQGVYEQYF. The DNA of the CDR3 is TGTGCCAGCAGCTCGACCGTCGGGCAGGGGGTATACGAGCAGTACTTC. Combining the CDR3 with reference TRBV11-1 and TRBJ2-7 gives the whole variable domain EAEVAQSPRYKITEKSQAVAFWCDPISGHATLYWYRQILGQGPELLVQFQDESVVDDSQLPKDRFSAERLKGVDSTLKIQPAELGDSAMYLCASSSTVGQGVYEQYFGPGTRLTVT.

This clone was counted only a few times. The genes are TRBV7-9 and TRBJ1-1; D might be TRBD1 (5 bases). Between the trimmed V and J ends, which lost 5 bases and 0 bases, there was a span of 13 bases. CDR3 size: 15 residues. Germline CDR1 is SEHNR and CDR2 is FQNEAQ (reference sequence). Here the CDR3 reads CASSRLGTVNTEAFF. In DNA form, the CDR3 reads TGTGCCAGCAGCAGATTGGGGACGGTGAACACTGAAGCTTTCTTT.

This clone has just a few counts. This rearrangement joins TRBV6-5 to TRBJ1-2; D is unclear. Germline V gene data show CDR1 as MNHEY and CDR2 as SVGAGI. The V and J ends lost 0 bases and 5 bases respectively, with 7 bases between them. The CDR3 runs 13 residues. This CDR3 is CASSYSVEYGYTF. DNA of the CDR3: TGTGCCAGCAGTTACTCGGTAGAGTATGGCTACACCTTC.

This clone appeared a few times. The chain employs TRBV25-1 and TRBJ2-5; tentatively, D is TRBD2 (7 bases). This CDR3 has 16 amino acids. Trimming removed 1 base from V and 3 bases from J, with 15 bases in between. CDR1 and CDR2 from the germline V gene are MGHDK and SYGVNS. The CDR3 DNA follows: TGTGCCAGCAGTGAATTCAAGGCGGGGGCCGAAGAGACCCAGTACTTC. Protein: CASSEFKAGAEETQYF.

Comments on this clone: The sample holds other DNA sequences that translate to the same CDR3. V gene TRBV2 combines with J gene TRBJ1-1; D call uncertain. There are 13 residues in the CDR3. The germline CDR1 and CDR2 sequences are SNHLY and FYNNEI. The V and J ends lost 4 bases and 1 base respectively, with 7 bases between them. The CDR3 sequence is CASSAEGNTEAFF. CDR3 DNA: TGTGCCAGCAGTGCCGAGGGGAACACTGAAGCTTTCTTT.

The gene calls are TRBV25-1 and TRBJ2-5, with 8 bases identical to TRBD1. CDR1 and CDR2 (germline): MGHDK, SYGVNS. Germline trimming cut 4 bases from V and 6 bases from J; bases unmatched to any gene: 7. The CDR3 has 14 residues. DNA for the CDR3: TGTGCCAGCAGTGCGTCGTCAGGGGGCCAGACCCAGTACTTC. Its protein is CASSASSGGQTQYF.

The rearrangement joins TRBV5-1 to TRBJ1-4; D gene ambiguous. Germline CDR1 reads SGHRS; CDR2 reads YFSETQ. The CDR3 runs 14 residues. The V gene lost 9 bases and the J gene lost 6 bases, with 18 bases spanning the gap. In DNA, the CDR3 is TGCGCCACCAAGGCTAGGGCTTCAGATGAAAAACTGTTTTTT. Amino acids: CATKARASDEKLFF.

This clone showed up just a few times. The CDR3 sequence: CASSSTLRVGDGYTF. CDR3 DNA: TGTGCCAGCAGCTCGACCCTCAGGGTCGGTGATGGCTACACCTTC. The V gene is TRBV6-5, the J gene TRBJ1-2, with a weak D call TRBD1 (5 bases). Germline V gives CDR1 MNHEY, CDR2 SVGAGI. This CDR3 contains 15 residues. V was shortened by 6 bases and J by 6 bases, with 20 bases between the two germline ends.

The J gene is TRBJ2-1, the V gene TRBV30; maybe TRBD1 (6 bases). The germline CDR1 and CDR2 sequences are GTSNPN and SVGIG (reference sequence). CDR3 length: 15 residues. Trimming removed 1 base at V and 4 bases at J, with 14 bases between. The CDR3 loop is CAWSGTEGVYNEQFF. The DNA for the CDR3 is TGTGCCTGGAGTGGGACAGAGGGGGTTTACAATGAGCAGTTCTTC.

The chain carries TRBV2 and TRBJ2-3, with D tentatively TRBD2 (5 bases). The ends were cut back, 1 base at V and 5 bases at J, with 13 bases in the middle. This CDR3 comprises 15 residues. Germline lookup yields CDR1 SNHLY and CDR2 FYNNEI. CDR3 sequence reads: CASSEGPTRGDTQYF. The CDR3, as DNA: TGTGCCAGCAGTGAAGGGCCCACCCGGGGAGATACGCAGTATTTT. The entire variable domain, with the rest obtained from reference TRBV2 and TRBJ2-3, is as follows: EPEVTQTPSHQVTQMGQEVILRCVPISNHLYFYWYRQILGQKVEFLVSFYNNEISEKSEIFDDQFSVERPDGSNFTLKIRSTKLEDSAMYFCASSEGPTRGDTQYFGPGTRLTVL.

The genes are TRBV10-3 and TRBJ1-1; 10 bases match TRBD1. Germline assignment: CDR1 ENHRY and CDR2 SYGVKD. The CDR3 has 13 residues. J was trimmed by 4 bases and V by 6 bases; bases with no gene match: 2. CDR3 nucleotides: TGTGCCATCAGGGACAGGGGGTCCACTGAAGCTTTCTTT. Residues: CAIRDRGSTEAFF.

This chain connects TRBV30 to TRBJ2-7; 10 bases agree with TRBD1. Trimming at V came to 3 bases and at J to 3 bases, leaving 5 bases not matched to a gene. The CDR3 runs to 14 residues. CDR1 and CDR2 from the germline V gene are GTSNPN and SVGIG (reference sequence). CDR3 nucleotides: TGTGCCTGGAGCCGGGACAGGGGAATCTACGAGCAGTACTTC. Its translation is CAWSRDRGIYEQYF.

This clone came up a few times. The chain carries TRBV4-2 and TRBJ1-5, with D perhaps TRBD1 (5 bases). From germline, CDR1 is LGHNA and CDR2 YNFKEQ. Between the trimmed V and J ends, which lost 0 bases and 2 bases, there was a span of 14 bases. The CDR3 covers 17 residues. CDR3 in amino acids: CASSQDSRDGGNQPQHF. CDR3 DNA: TGTGCCAGCAGCCAAGATAGTAGGGACGGGGGCAATCAGCCCCAGCATTTT.

In this sample, this clone turned up a few times. This rearrangement joins TRBV4-1 to TRBJ2-5; 8 bases are a match to TRBD1. V lost 1 base and J lost 4; bases outside the gene matches: 11. Per germline, CDR1 MGHRA and CDR2 YSYEKL. The CDR3 runs to 17 residues. CDR3 region: CASSQGAGQGIGETQYF. The CDR3 DNA sequence: TGCGCCAGCAGCCAAGGTGCCGGACAGGGTATCGGAGAGACCCAGTACTTC.

This clone was found a few times. The chain employs TRBV28 and TRBJ2-2, with D maybe TRBD2 (6 bases). From germline, CDR1 is MDHEN and CDR2 SYDVKM. The CDR3 spans 14 residues. The V end lost 8 bases, the J end lost 3 bases, and 13 bases lay between the germline ends. The CDR3 DNA follows: TGTGCCAGCGCTTCGGGACTTTACACCGGGGAGCTGTTTTTT. It codes for CASASGLYTGELFF.

V usage is TRBV29-1 and J usage is TRBJ1-2; TRBD1 matches at 8 bases. The germline V gene encodes CDR1 SQVTM and CDR2 ANQGSEA. The CDR3 length is 11 residues. J gave up 8 bases and V 7 bases, and 6 bases lay outside the gene matches. The DNA for the CDR3 is TGCAGCGACCTGACAGGGGAAGGCTACACCTTC. Protein product: CSDLTGEGYTF.

The rearrangement links TRBV10-2 to TRBJ1-5, with D possibly TRBD1 on 5 matching bases. Trimming removed 5 bases at V and 0 bases at J, with 11 bases between. In germline, CDR1 is WSHSY, CDR2 SAAADI. This CDR3 has 15 residues. CDR3 nucleotides: TGCGCCAGCAGTCAGGGAATGAATAGCAATCAGCCCCAGCATTTT. Its translation: CASSQGMNSNQPQHF.

In its sample, this clone was seen a few times. The identical CDR3 is also encoded by other nucleotide sequences in the sample. This chain links TRBV5-1 with TRBJ2-7; unclear D gene. Germline loops: CDR1 SGHRS, CDR2 YFSETQ. CDR3 length: 13 residues. With 0 bases removed from V and 0 bases from J, the gap between germline ends came to 4 bases. The CDR3 DNA sequence: TGCGCCAGCAGCTTGGCCAGCTCCTACGAGCAGTACTTC. As protein: CASSLASSYEQYF.

V gene TRBV7-9 combines with J gene TRBJ2-1, with no clear D. CDR1 and CDR2 from the germline V gene are SEHNR and FQNEAQ (reference sequence). The V and J ends lost 0 bases and 0 bases respectively, with 6 bases between them. The CDR3 length is 15 residues. The CDR3 region has the DNA TGTGCCAGCAGCTTAGCAGAAAACTCCTACAATGAGCAGTTCTTC. It specifies CASSLAENSYNEQFF.

The chain employs TRBV6-5 and TRBJ2-1, with TRBD2 as a possible D gene (5 bases). Germline lookup yields CDR1 MNHEY and CDR2 SVGAGI. The V end lost 7 bases, the J end lost 7 bases, and 17 bases lay between the germline ends. The CDR3 covers 14 residues. DNA of the CDR3: TGTGCCAGCACCCCCCGAGTCTCGGGAAATGAGCAGTTCTTC. Translating gives CASTPRVSGNEQFF.

This clone was observed a handful of times. The chain couples TRBV18 to TRBJ1-6; a weak D match, TRBD1 (5 bases). V was trimmed by 5 bases and J by 7 bases, leaving 12 bases between them. Germline V gene lookup returns CDR1 KGHSH and CDR2 LQKENI. This CDR3 region has 14 residues. The CDR3 DNA reads TGTGCCAGCTCAACGGTGGGGGGGAATTCACCCCTCCACTTT. Protein: CASSTVGGNSPLHF. The full variable domain, completed using reference TRBV18 and TRBJ1-6, is NAGVMQNPRHLVRRRGQEARLRCSPMKGHSHVYWYRQLPEEGLKFMVYLQKENIIDESGMPKERFSAEFPKEGPSILRIQQVVRGDSAAYFCASSTVGGNSPLHFGNGTRLTVT.

The V gene is TRBV27, the J gene TRBJ1-6; weak D call: TRBD1 (5 bases). The CDR3 length is 15 residues. V was trimmed by 2 bases and J by 10 bases, leaving 15 bases between them. CDR1 and CDR2 (germline): MNHEY, SMNVEV (reference sequence). In nucleotides, the CDR3 is TGTGCCAGCAGTTTAGCGGGCGGGGCCGACTCACCCCTCCACTTT. Amino acids: CASSLAGGADSPLHF.

The chain uses TRBV2 and TRBJ2-6; D is perhaps TRBD2 (6 bases). CDR1 and CDR2 (germline): SNHLY, FYNNEI. With 4 bases removed from V and 2 bases from J, the gap between germline ends came to 6 bases. This CDR3 comprises 14 residues. For the CDR3, the DNA is TGTGCCAGCAGTGCGGGAGCTGGGGCCAACGTCCTGACTTTC. Its translation: CASSAGAGANVLTF.